Sequencing of this T cell receptor beta chain was carried out in a study of shared clonotypes between healthy human individuals. Study background: The study used three CD4 naive, three CD4 memory, two CD8 naive and one CD8 memory plate per donor.

The study's findings and limits: The study generally estimated greater richness for naive than memory subsets. Four donors held about 5% of naive CD4 clonotypes in common.

Of note for this clone: The antigen remains unidentified.

The CDR3 sequence is 15 residues long. Trimming cost V 4 bases and J 6 bases, with 16 bases left between them. Germline CDR1 reads MNHEY; CDR2 reads SVGAGI. The data were produced by immunoSEQ multiplex PCR, yet TCRdb's version contains in-frame clones alone and is incomplete. The repertoire holds 2,100,000 or so clones, with approximately 94% as singletons. Recent acute infections and vaccinations were absent in the healthy HIV-negative adult donors. The TCR originated in a man aged 18 to 30 in good health. The chain couples TRBV6-5 to TRBJ1-5; D gene uncertain. The sample consisted of naive CD4+ T cells sorted from blood. As to subset: CD45RA+ positively selected. CDR3: CASSSLGGVRQPQHF. DNA of the CDR3: TGTGCCAGCAGTTCCCTGGGCGGGGTTCGTCAGCCCCAGCATTTT.